This T cell receptor beta chain was documented in a study of blood T cell repertoires in COVID-19. Background on the study: The United States, Italy and Spain provided the acute and convalescent COVID-19 samples. T cells, B-cell-depleted T cells, or PBMCs provided the cDNA or gDNA that served as material.

Trimming left V 1 base short and J 0 bases short, with 13 bases between. Germline V gene sequence: CDR1 SGHNT, CDR2 YYREEE (reference sequence). This CDR3 region has 16 residues. Original data processing: From reference gene primer amplification, estimates of nucleated cell counts were derived. Only in-frame clones appear in the TCRdb table, and some are missing; sequencing was by immunoSEQ multiplex PCR. V and J calls and clone size follow that table, whereas D and trimming were derived from the DNA. The sample contains about 16,000 clones, over 80% of which appear only once. This chain uses TRBV5-4 with TRBJ2-5; TRBD1 is a possible D gene (6 bases). This TCR was recovered from a human donor with active COVID-19. The donor label of this sample is uncertain. Input material: peripheral blood. CDR3 amino acids: CASSLRGQTYQETQYF. As DNA, the CDR3 is TGTGCCAGCAGCTTGCGAGGACAGACCTACCAAGAGACCCAGTACTTC.